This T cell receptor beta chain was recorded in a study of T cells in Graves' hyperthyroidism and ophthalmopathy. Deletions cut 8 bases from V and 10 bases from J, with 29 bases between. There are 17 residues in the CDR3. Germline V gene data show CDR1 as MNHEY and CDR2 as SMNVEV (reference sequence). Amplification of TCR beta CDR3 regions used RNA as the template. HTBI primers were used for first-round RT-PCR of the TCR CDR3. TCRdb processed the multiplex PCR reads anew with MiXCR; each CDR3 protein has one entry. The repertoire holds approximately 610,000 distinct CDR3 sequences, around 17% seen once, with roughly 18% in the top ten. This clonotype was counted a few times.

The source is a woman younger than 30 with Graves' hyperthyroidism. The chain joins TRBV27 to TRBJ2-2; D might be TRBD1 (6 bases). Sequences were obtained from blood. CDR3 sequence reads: CASSRGWDASSSEELFF. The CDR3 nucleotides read TGTGCCAGCTCCAGGGGCTGGGACGCGTCTTCCAGCGAGGAGCTGTTTTTT.